These 20 T cell receptor beta chains originate from one sample sequenced in a study of Tregs in tolerant kidney transplant recipients. The table came from immunoSEQ multiplex PCR; TCRdb's copy has only in-frame clones and leaves some out. The table includes 200,000 to 300,000 clones, 80% to 85% detected once. The sample consisted of CD4+ T cells from blood. The source is a human donor in good health.

The chain is built from TRBV6-1 and TRBJ1-4, with D tentatively TRBD1 (5 bases). The CDR3 spans 12 residues. CDR1 and CDR2 from the germline V gene are MNHNS and SASEGT. V dropped 3 bases and J dropped 8 bases, with 7 bases sitting between them. For the CDR3, the DNA is TGTGCCAGCAGTGAGAGGGGAGAAAAACTGTTTTTT. Translating it yields CASSERGEKLFF.

The rearrangement joins TRBV7-2 to TRBJ2-7; D gene ambiguous. In germline, CDR1 is SGHTA, CDR2 FQGNSA. Trimming pared 3 bases from V and 1 base from J, leaving 10 bases between. The CDR3 is 14 residues long. The CDR3 DNA reads TGTGCCAGCAGCTTCGGCGGCCAATCCTACGAGCAGTACTTC. This codes for CASSFGGQSYEQYF. Looking up the rest from reference TRBV7-2 and TRBJ2-7 gives the full variable domain: GAGVSQSPSNKVTEKGKDVELRCDPISGHTALYWYRQSLGQGLEFLIYFQGNSAPDKSGLPSDRFSAERTGGSVSTLTIQRTQQEDSAVYLCASSFGGQSYEQYFGPGTRLTVT.

This chain links TRBV7-8 with TRBJ2-7; 8 bases line up with TRBD1. The ends lost 2 bases at V and 1 base at J; junction bases unmatched: 4. This CDR3 contains 15 residues. CDR1 SGHVS and CDR2 FQNEAQ come from the germline V gene. As DNA, the CDR3 is TGTGCCAGCAGCTTACCAGGGACAGGATCCTACGAGCAGTACTTC. Translation: CASSLPGTGSYEQYF.

The chain is built from TRBV5-4 and TRBJ2-1; the match to TRBD2 covers 12 bases. The CDR3 totals 16 residues. With V trimmed by 4 bases and J by 2 bases, 4 bases remained unmatched. Looked up from germline, CDR1 is SGHNT and CDR2 is YYREEE (reference sequence). CDR3 amino acids: CASSTGLAGAYNEQFF. The CDR3 nucleotides are TGTGCCAGCAGCACGGGACTAGCGGGTGCCTACAATGAGCAGTTCTTC.

The chain has TRBV30 and TRBJ1-1; D remains ambiguous. Trimming removed 5 bases at V and 0 bases at J, with 16 bases between. The germline V gene encodes CDR1 GTSNPN and CDR2 SVGIG (reference sequence). The CDR3 is 15 amino acids. CDR3: CAWSTAGNMNTEAFF. The CDR3 DNA is TGTGCCTGGTCTACGGCAGGAAACATGAACACTGAAGCTTTCTTT. The variable domain in full, with the rest retrieved from reference TRBV30 and TRBJ1-1, is SQTIHQWPATLVQPVGSPLSLECTVEGTSNPNLYWYRQAAGRGLQLLFYSVGIGQISSEVPQNLSASRPQDRQFILSSKKLLLSDSGFYLCAWSTAGNMNTEAFFGQGTRLTVV.

The V and J genes are TRBV19 and TRBJ2-5, with D uncertain. The CDR3 length is 13 residues. V was cut by 5 bases and J by 4 bases, with 11 bases left in between. The germline V gene has CDR1 LNHDA and CDR2 SQIVND (reference sequence). The CDR3 coding sequence is TGTGCCAGTAGTCTTGGCAGAGGAGAGACCCAGTACTTC. Translating it yields CASSLGRGETQYF. The whole variable domain, filled in from reference TRBV19 and TRBJ2-5, reads DGGITQSPKYLFRKEGQNVTLSCEQNLNHDAMYWYRQDPGQGLRLIYYSQIVNDFQKGDIAEGYSVSREKKESFPLTVTSAQKNPTAFYLCASSLGRGETQYFGPGTRLLVL.

This sequence joins TRBV5-1 and TRBJ1-1; TRBD1 matches at 7 bases. Germline V gives CDR1 SGHRS, CDR2 YFSETQ. Trimming took 7 bases from V and 0 from J; bases not matched to a gene: 3. The CDR3 covers 13 residues. In DNA, the CDR3 is TGCGCCAGCCGTCAGGGGGTGAACACTGAAGCTTTCTTT. This translates into CASRQGVNTEAFF.

This chain joins TRBV28 and TRBJ1-1; a weak D match, TRBD1 (5 bases). V gave up 8 bases and J gave up 9 bases, with 16 bases separating them. The CDR3 runs 12 residues. CDR1 MDHEN and CDR2 SYDVKM come from the germline V gene. The CDR3 nucleotides are TGTGCCAGCGGGGAGGACATCTGGCAAGCTTTCTTT. As protein: CASGEDIWQAFF.

This chain connects TRBV2 to TRBJ2-5; D possibly uses TRBD1 or TRBD2 (6 bases each). The J call may be wrong; the DNA end is better matched by TRBJ2-7. Germline lookup yields CDR1 SNHLY and CDR2 FYNNEI. The CDR3 sequence is 14 residues long. In DNA form, the CDR3 reads TGTGCCAGCAGACCGATGCAGGGGAGGTACGAGCAGTACTTC. It yields the protein CASRPMQGRYEQYF.

V gene TRBV6-4 combines with J gene TRBJ2-3; TRBD2 matches 10 bases. Germline loops: CDR1 MRHNA, CDR2 SNTAGT. The CDR3 length is 19 residues. The V gene end was trimmed by 5 bases and the J gene end by 3 bases; junction bases not matched to a gene: 17. Here the CDR3 DNA reads TGTGCCAGCAGTCCGCGATTCCCTACTAGCGGGACTGCTACAGATACGCAGTATTTT. It encodes CASSPRFPTSGTATDTQYF.

The V gene is TRBV4-2, the J gene TRBJ2-7, with TRBD2 matching 8 bases. V lost 1 base and J lost 6; bases outside the gene matches: 8. Per germline, CDR1 LGHNA and CDR2 YNFKEQ. There are 15 residues in the CDR3. DNA of the CDR3: TGTGCCAGCAGCCAAGGGTCGGGGGGGGAAGGCGAGCAGTACTTC. The encoded protein is CASSQGSGGEGEQYF.

The rearrangement links TRBV6-5 to TRBJ1-1; 9 positions match TRBD1. The CDR3 sequence is 14 residues long. Germline assignment: CDR1 MNHEY and CDR2 SVGAGI. J was trimmed by 4 bases and V by 4 bases; bases with no gene match: 4. CDR3 nucleotides: TGTGCCAGCAGTTTGACGGACAGGGGCACTGAAGCTTTCTTT. Its protein is CASSLTDRGTEAFF.

The chain employs TRBV11-2 and TRBJ2-2, with D possibly TRBD1 on 5 matching bases. Germline V gene sequence: CDR1 SGHAT, CDR2 FQNNGV. The CDR3 is made up of 16 amino acids. The germline V and J ends were trimmed by 1 base and 2 bases, with 11 bases remaining between them. As DNA, the CDR3 is TGTGCCAGCAGCTTAGTTAGCAGGGCCAACACCGGGGAGCTGTTTTTT. Translating gives CASSLVSRANTGELFF.

The rearrangement links TRBV6-1 to TRBJ2-7; TRBD2 matches 7 bases. Per germline, CDR1 MNHNS and CDR2 SASEGT. J was trimmed by 0 bases and V by 9 bases; bases with no gene match: 8. The CDR3 totals 14 residues. DNA for the CDR3: TGTGCCAGTGTAGCGGGTGCAAGCTCCTACGAGCAGTACTTC. Protein sequence: CASVAGASSYEQYF.

This chain connects TRBV19 to TRBJ1-6; TRBD1 might be the D (6 bases). CDR1 and CDR2 (germline): LNHDA, SQIVND (reference sequence). Trimming took 5 bases from V and 3 from J, leaving 11 bases between them. The CDR3 length is 15 residues. The CDR3 protein is CASSPDSYYNSPLHF. The CDR3 region has the DNA TGTGCCAGTAGTCCGGACAGTTACTATAATTCACCCCTCCACTTT.

This clone was seen once. The V gene is TRBV7-9, the J gene TRBJ2-1, with D unclear. This CDR3 comprises 14 residues. Germline loops: CDR1 SEHNR, CDR2 FQNEAQ (reference sequence). With 5 bases removed from V and 2 bases from J, the gap between germline ends came to 10 bases. DNA for the CDR3: TGTGCCAGCAGCCCTTTGGGGACCTACAATGAGCAGTTCTTC. Translating it yields CASSPLGTYNEQFF.

The chain has TRBV7-9 and TRBJ2-7, with D tentatively TRBD1 (5 bases). The V end lost 3 bases, the J end lost 7 bases, and 16 bases lay between the germline ends. The CDR3 contains 14 residues. Germline V lookup: CDR1 SEHNR, CDR2 FQNEAQ (reference sequence). In DNA form, the CDR3 reads TGTGCCAGCAGCTTTACCCCAACTTCAGGGGAGCAGTACTTC. It specifies CASSFTPTSGEQYF.

The CDR3 DNA is TGCGCCAGCAGCTTGTACCAAGAGACCCAGTACTTC. Its protein is CASSLYQETQYF. V is TRBV5-1 and J is TRBJ2-5, with D unresolved. Per the germline V gene, CDR1 is SGHRS and CDR2 is YFSETQ. The CDR3 has 12 residues. V lost 1 base, J lost 0 bases, and 1 base lay in between. The full variable domain, in which reference TRBV5-1 and TRBJ2-5 provide the parts outside the CDR3, is KAGVTQTPRYLIKTRGQQVTLSCSPISGHRSVSWYQQTPGQGLQFLFEYFSETQRNKGNFPGRFSGRQFSNSRSEMNVSTLELGDSALYLCASSLYQETQYFGPGTRLLVL.

V and J are TRBV19 and TRBJ2-7; 11 positions agree with TRBD2. The CDR3 extends over 14 amino acids. CDR1 and CDR2 (germline): LNHDA, SQIVND (reference sequence). V lost 3 bases to trimming and J lost 4 bases; unmatched junction nucleotides: 2. CDR3 sequence: CASSMSSGRYEQYF. For the CDR3, the DNA is TGTGCCAGTAGTATGTCTAGCGGGAGGTACGAGCAGTACTTC.

The chain has TRBV7-6 and TRBJ2-5; the D gene is possibly TRBD2 (6 bases). V dropped 5 bases and J dropped 3 bases, with 16 bases sitting between them. This CDR3 region has 15 residues. Germline CDR1 SGHVS, CDR2 FNYEAQ. The CDR3 nucleotides are TGTGCCAGCAGCCCTTTTGGGGGGACCAAAGAGACCCAGTACTTC. Translating gives CASSPFGGTKETQYF.